Presented here are 12 T cell receptor beta chains from one specimen sequenced in a study of shared clonotypes between healthy human individuals. Some clones are missing from TCRdb's copy, which holds only in-frame ones; the method was immunoSEQ multiplex PCR. This sample has about 2.3 million clones; more than 80% occur once, and the top ten carry under 0.45%. Material: naive CD4+ T cells from PBMCs. The subset here: CD45RA+ positively selected. The receptors derive from a man aged 18 to 35 in good health. Some clones in this sample may be carry-over from other donors' samples.

The rearrangement links TRBV6-6 to TRBJ2-5; 7 bases are shared with TRBD1. Germline lookup yields CDR1 MNHNY and CDR2 SVGAGI (reference sequence). The CDR3 is 16 amino acids. V shed 5 bases, J shed 2 bases, and the junction held 11 bases outside the gene matches. The CDR3 bases are TGTGCCAGCAGTCACTATCGAGGGACAGAACAAGAGACCCAGTACTTC. As protein: CASSHYRGTEQETQYF.

In nucleotides, the CDR3 is TGCAGTTATGTACAGGGGGGAACTGAAGCTTTCTTT. Its translation: CSYVQGGTEAFF. The genes are TRBV29-1 and TRBJ1-1; 8 bases are shared with TRBD1. The germline V gene encodes CDR1 SQVTM and CDR2 ANQGSEA. The CDR3 runs 12 residues.

This clone was seen more than once but under ten times. The V and J genes are TRBV19 and TRBJ1-2; D unclear. Trimming removed 5 bases at V and 4 bases at J, with 8 bases between. This CDR3 has 12 residues. CDR1 is LNHDA and CDR2 is SQIVND in the germline V gene (reference sequence). The CDR3 loop is CASSWGGYGYTF. The CDR3 region has the DNA TGTGCCAGTAGTTGGGGAGGCTATGGCTACACCTTC.

The chain recombines TRBV6-5 with TRBJ1-5; 8 bases fit TRBD1. V shed 5 bases, J shed 7 bases, and the junction held 7 bases outside the gene matches. Germline CDR1 is MNHEY and CDR2 is SVGAGI. The CDR3 runs to 14 residues. The CDR3 loop is CASSVDRGGQPQHF. The CDR3 DNA is TGTGCCAGCAGTGTAGACAGGGGAGGACAGCCCCAGCATTTT.

The chain carries TRBV5-1 and TRBJ2-5; D is undetermined. The germline V gene encodes CDR1 SGHRS and CDR2 YFSETQ. CDR3 length equals 14 residues. V was clipped by 4 bases and J by 4 bases, with 14 bases between them. The CDR3 coding sequence is TGCGCCAGCAGCCTACAGACTGGGTCAGAGACCCAGTACTTC. Its translation is CASSLQTGSETQYF.

V gene TRBV5-1 combines with J gene TRBJ1-4; maybe TRBD1 (5 bases). Germline V CDR1 and CDR2: SGHRS, YFSETQ. The CDR3 loop spans 13 amino acids. Deletions cut 3 bases from V and 6 bases from J, with 9 bases between. The CDR3 loop reads CASSSSGYEKLFF. DNA for the CDR3: TGCGCCAGCAGCTCCTCAGGGTATGAAAAACTGTTTTTT.

This clone was counted once. The chain couples TRBV4-1 to TRBJ1-2, with D perhaps TRBD1 (5 bases). The V gene lost 0 bases and the J gene lost 5 bases, with 13 bases spanning the gap. The CDR3 is 15 amino acids. The V gene's germline CDR1 is MGHRA and CDR2 YSYEKL. CDR3 DNA: TGCGCCAGCAGCCAAGATGACGGGGGGGAGTATGGCTACACCTTC. It specifies CASSQDDGGEYGYTF.

This chain links TRBV10-3 with TRBJ2-3; 9 bases map to TRBD2. Germline assignment: CDR1 ENHRY and CDR2 SYGVKD. CDR3 length: 17 amino acids. Losses at the gene ends were 4 bases for V and 0 bases for J; bases not matched to a gene: 8. The CDR3 spells CAISAGEREASTDTQYF. In nucleotides, the CDR3 is TGTGCCATCAGTGCCGGGGAGCGGGAGGCTAGCACAGATACGCAGTATTTT.

The chain links TRBV6-5 to TRBJ2-7; 9 nucleotides match TRBD1. This CDR3 has 15 amino acids. The J segment lost 0 bases and the V segment lost 5 bases, leaving 5 bases of the junction unmatched. CDR1 MNHEY and CDR2 SVGAGI come from the germline V gene. The CDR3 nucleotides are TGTGCCAGCAGTCCGACAGGGGGGCCCTCCTACGAGCAGTACTTC. Protein sequence: CASSPTGGPSYEQYF.

As for this clone: Other DNA sequences in this sample translate to the same CDR3. The chain is built from TRBV5-1 and TRBJ1-1, with a tentative D call TRBD1 (5 bases). The CDR3 sequence is 14 residues long. V dropped 1 base and J dropped 4 bases, with 11 bases sitting between them. Germline CDR1 reads SGHRS; CDR2 reads YFSETQ. CDR3: CASSLRGEGTEAFF. CDR3 nucleotide sequence: TGCGCCAGCAGCTTGAGAGGGGAAGGCACTGAAGCTTTCTTT.

The chain carries TRBV2 and TRBJ2-5; D is uncertain. This CDR3 spans 11 amino acids. V dropped 6 bases and J dropped 5 bases, with 7 bases sitting between them. Germline lookup yields CDR1 SNHLY and CDR2 FYNNEI. The CDR3 loop is CASRPRETQYF. The CDR3 DNA follows: TGTGCCAGCAGGCCCAGGGAGACCCAGTACTTC.

For this clone: Within the sample, other DNA sequences also encode this same CDR3. This rearrangement joins TRBV6-1 to TRBJ1-2, with D hard to call. The V gene's germline CDR1 is MNHNS and CDR2 SASEGT. The CDR3 is 14 residues long. Trimming took off 1 base at V and 0 bases at J, with 6 bases between the two ends. The CDR3 loop is CASSEGGANYGYTF. CDR3 DNA sequence: TGTGCCAGCAGTGAAGGTGGGGCTAACTATGGCTACACCTTC.